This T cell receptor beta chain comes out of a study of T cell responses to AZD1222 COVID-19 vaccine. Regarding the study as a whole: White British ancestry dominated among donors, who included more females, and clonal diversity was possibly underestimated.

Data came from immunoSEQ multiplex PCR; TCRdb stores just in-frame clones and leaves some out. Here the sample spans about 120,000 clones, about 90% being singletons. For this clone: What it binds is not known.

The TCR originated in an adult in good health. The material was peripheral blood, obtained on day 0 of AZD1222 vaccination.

The CDR3 bases are TGTGCCATCGGACTGGACAGGAAGAACACTGAAGCTTTCTTT. Amino acid sequence: CAIGLDRKNTEAFF. The chain couples TRBV10-3 to TRBJ1-1, with 7 bases fitting TRBD1. The CDR3 contains 14 residues. J lost 1 base, V lost 8 bases, and 7 bases had no gene match. Looked up from germline, CDR1 is ENHRY and CDR2 is SYGVKD.